This TCR beta chain was sequenced in a study of a mutant IDH1 vaccine in newly diagnosed glioma. Overall study: In weeks 1, 3, 5, 7, 11, 15, 19 and 23, patients were vaccinated.

Produced via immunoSEQ multiplex PCR; TCRdb's table is partial and in-frame only. Among 58,000 or so clones listed, over 70% were seen once. Note on this clone: Its antigen is still unknown.

Time point denoted: week 23, last vaccination. Topical imiquimod accompanied each vaccine dose, which consisted of 300 ug of mutant IDH1 20-mer peptide. The TCR was taken from a man aged 40-55 years with glioma. Here the sequenced sample was PBMCs, taken from a glioma patient whose treatment included an IDH1 peptide vaccine.

The CDR3 sequence is CAISESARVYEQYF. The CDR3 region has the DNA TGTGCCATCAGTGAGTCGGCCAGGGTCTACGAGCAGTACTTC. The V call is TRBV10-3, the J call TRBJ2-7; D is possibly TRBD1 (5 bases). Germline V CDR1 and CDR2: ENHRY, SYGVKD. Trimming left V 0 bases short and J 3 bases short, with 9 bases between. This CDR3 spans 14 amino acids.